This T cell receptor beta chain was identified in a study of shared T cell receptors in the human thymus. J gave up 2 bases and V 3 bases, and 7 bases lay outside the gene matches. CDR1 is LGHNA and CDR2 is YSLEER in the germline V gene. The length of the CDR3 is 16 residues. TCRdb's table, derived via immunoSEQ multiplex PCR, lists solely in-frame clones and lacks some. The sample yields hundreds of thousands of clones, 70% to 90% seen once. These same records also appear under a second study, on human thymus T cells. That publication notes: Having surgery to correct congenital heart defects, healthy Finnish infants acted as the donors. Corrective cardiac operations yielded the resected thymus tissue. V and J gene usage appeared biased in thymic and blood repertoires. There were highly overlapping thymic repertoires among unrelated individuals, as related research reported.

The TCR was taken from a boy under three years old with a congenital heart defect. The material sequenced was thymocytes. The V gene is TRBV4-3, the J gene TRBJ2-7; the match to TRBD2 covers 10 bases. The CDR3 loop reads CASSQGASGSAYEQYF. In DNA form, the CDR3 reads TGCGCCAGCAGCCAGGGGGCTAGCGGGAGCGCCTACGAGCAGTACTTC.